This TCR beta chain comes out of a study of beta chain features in type 1 diabetes. In its sample, this clone was seen a few times. Its target is unknown. Researchers reported sorting CD4+ naive, central memory, regulatory and stem cell-like memory cells via CD45RO/CCR7/CD25/CD127/CD95/CD27. V shed 4 bases, J shed 9 bases, and the junction held 6 bases outside the gene matches. Germline assignment: CDR1 KGHSH and CDR2 LQKENI. CDR3 size: 15 residues. General study findings and limits: Naive, central memory and Treg TCRB repertoires seemed to resemble each other more closely in patients than they did in healthy donors.

cDNA synthesis used the whole RNA isolate, giving expressed TCRB sequences. Profiling relied on immunoSEQ multiplex PCR, and the TCRdb table lists in-frame clones only, not all of them. The sample includes 250,000 to 350,000 clones, about 10% of them seen just once. The chain combines TRBV18 with TRBJ2-1; TRBD2 aligns across 13 bases. The sample was naive CD4+ T cells from blood. The sequence was obtained from a woman younger than 45 in good health. In nucleotides, the CDR3 is TGTGCCAGCTCACTAGGACTAGCGGGAGTTACTGAGCAGTTCTTC. Its protein is CASSLGLAGVTEQFF.